The 32 T cell receptor beta chains below were found in one sample sequenced in a study of T cell changes during pregnancy in multiple sclerosis. Only in-frame clones appear in the TCRdb table, and some are missing; sequencing was by immunoSEQ multiplex PCR. The table has tens of thousands of clones, just over 90% seen once. The sequences come from peripheral blood, collected in the third trimester of pregnancy. The receptors shown here come from a female donor with multiple sclerosis, enrolled in a pregnancy study.

This clone appeared once. This chain connects TRBV6-6 to TRBJ2-7, with TRBD1 identical over 11 bases. Germline V lookup: CDR1 MNHNY, CDR2 SVGAGI (reference sequence). The CDR3 has 16 residues. J lost 1 base, V lost 5 bases, and 7 bases had no gene match. The chain's CDR3 is CASSTSGTGGSYEQYF. The CDR3 bases are TGTGCCAGCAGTACTTCCGGGACAGGGGGATCCTACGAGCAGTACTTC.

The chain carries TRBV5-1 and TRBJ2-5, with 12 bases that match TRBD2. CDR3 length: 17 amino acids. V shed 4 bases, J shed 4 bases, and the junction held 11 bases outside the gene matches. From germline, CDR1 is SGHRS and CDR2 YFSETQ. CDR3 region: CASSATSGRIVGETQYF. The CDR3 bases are TGCGCCAGCAGCGCCACTAGCGGGAGGATAGTTGGAGAGACCCAGTACTTC.

The chain joins TRBV5-4 to TRBJ2-1; D is perhaps TRBD2 (7 bases). Germline lookup yields CDR1 SGHNT and CDR2 YYREEE (reference sequence). This CDR3 comprises 14 residues. V lost 3 bases and J 12 bases, leaving 19 bases between the germline ends. The CDR3 protein is CASSSQGGGFGQFF. In DNA, the CDR3 is TGTGCCAGCAGCTCTCAAGGGGGGGGGTTTGGGCAGTTCTTC. Supplemented by reference TRBV5-4 and TRBJ2-1, the full variable domain reads ETGVTQSPTHLIKTRGQQVTLRCSSQSGHNTVSWYQQALGQGPQFIFQYYREEENGRGNFPPRFSGLQFPNYSSELNVNALELDDSALYLCASSSQGGGFGQFFGPGTRLTVL.

J is TRBJ2-1 and V is TRBV7-9, with 8 bases identical to TRBD2. The CDR3 extends over 18 amino acids. Germline V CDR1 and CDR2: SEHNR, FQNEAQ (reference sequence). V lost 4 bases to trimming and J lost 4 bases; unmatched junction nucleotides: 15. The CDR3 DNA is TGTGCCAGCAGCTCGCCTGTTAGTGGGCGGGAGGATTACAATGAGCAGTTCTTC. This encodes CASSSPVSGREDYNEQFF.

The chain has TRBV6-5 and TRBJ1-5, with D hard to call. This CDR3 has 12 residues. Germline loops: CDR1 MNHEY, CDR2 SVGAGI. Between the trimmed V and J ends, which lost 5 bases and 6 bases, there was a span of 8 bases. CDR3 DNA: TGTGCCAGCAGTACCGGTGGTCAGCCCCAGCATTTT. Translated: CASSTGGQPQHF.

This rearrangement joins TRBV5-1 to TRBJ1-1; D gene uncertain. V gave up 4 bases and J gave up 0 bases, with 16 bases separating them. Germline CDR1 is SGHRS and CDR2 is YFSETQ. The CDR3 length is 16 residues. The CDR3 region is CASSAGLLTLNTEAFF. The CDR3 nucleotides read TGCGCCAGCAGCGCCGGACTTCTGACTCTGAACACTGAAGCTTTCTTT.

This clone is a singleton in its sample. The chain has TRBV29-1 and TRBJ1-2, with 11 bases identical to TRBD1. CDR3 length equals 12 residues. V gave up 7 bases and J gave up 3 bases; unmatched junction bases: 1. Germline loops: CDR1 SQVTM, CDR2 ANQGSEA. CDR3 DNA: TGCAGCGGGGGACAGGGGGACTATGGCTACACCTTC. It is translated as CSGGQGDYGYTF.

This rearrangement joins TRBV9 to TRBJ2-1; 7 positions match TRBD2. V lost 0 bases and J lost 3; bases outside the gene matches: 3. The CDR3 runs to 15 residues. Per germline, CDR1 SGDLS and CDR2 YYNGEE. DNA for the CDR3: TGTGCCAGCAGCGTAGGGGCTAGCGGCTACAATGAGCAGTTCTTC. Translated, it gives CASSVGASGYNEQFF.

V usage is TRBV18 and J usage is TRBJ2-2; D unclear. This CDR3 has 13 residues. Germline CDR1 reads KGHSH; CDR2 reads LQKENI. The V end lost 5 bases, the J end lost 4 bases, and 8 bases lay between the germline ends. Here the CDR3 DNA reads TGTGCCAGCTCATACACTACCACCGGGGAGCTGTTTTTT. Its translation: CASSYTTTGELFF.

The genes are TRBV7-2 and TRBJ2-1; 11 nucleotides line up with TRBD2. Germline V gene lookup returns CDR1 SGHTA and CDR2 FQGNSA. V shed 3 bases, J shed 2 bases, and the junction held 6 bases outside the gene matches. CDR3 length: 17 amino acids. CDR3 sequence (DNA): TGTGCCAGCAGCTTCCCTCCGGGACTAGCGGCCTACAATGAGCAGTTCTTC. Protein sequence: CASSFPPGLAAYNEQFF.

V and J are TRBV28 and TRBJ1-2; TRBD1 agrees at 9 bases. Per the germline V gene, CDR1 is MDHEN and CDR2 is SYDVKM. The CDR3 covers 13 residues. V shed 3 bases and J 10 bases; nucleotides not matched to a gene: 6. The CDR3 loop reads CASSFPGTGSYTF. CDR3 DNA: TGTGCCAGCAGTTTTCCCGGGACAGGGTCCTACACCTTC.

As to this clone: Other DNA sequences in this specimen translate into the identical CDR3. The chain carries TRBV7-6 and TRBJ2-7; 10 bases map to TRBD1. Germline V CDR1 and CDR2: SGHVS, FNYEAQ. Trimming removed 3 bases from V and 4 bases from J; junction bases left unmatched: 0. The CDR3 loop spans 13 amino acids. The CDR3 sequence is CASSLDRGYEQYF. CDR3 bases: TGTGCCAGCAGCTTGGACAGGGGGTACGAGCAGTACTTC.

This sequence joins TRBV7-5 and TRBJ1-5; no DNA check was done on the table's D call, TRBD1. TRBV7-5 is noted as a pseudogene. The CDR3 has 15 residues. For the CDR3, the DNA is TGTGCCAGCCCAGACGGGACAAAGAGCAATCAGCCCCAGCATTTT. It codes for CASPDGTKSNQPQHF.

J is TRBJ2-7 and V is TRBV27; 8 nucleotides line up with TRBD1. V shed 1 base and J 7 bases; nucleotides not matched to a gene: 6. Germline V gene data show CDR1 as MNHEY and CDR2 as SMNVEV (reference sequence). The CDR3 sequence is 14 residues long. This CDR3 is CASSLWTGPTEQYF. The CDR3 DNA reads TGTGCCAGCAGTTTATGGACAGGGCCAACGGAGCAGTACTTC.

The CDR3 region is CASSPEPGTGKYNEQFF. In DNA form, the CDR3 reads TGTGCCAGCAGTCCAGAACCCGGGACAGGGAAGTACAATGAGCAGTTCTTC. The V gene is TRBV7-6, the J gene TRBJ2-1; TRBD1 agrees at 9 bases. Trimming removed 6 bases from V and 4 bases from J; junction bases left unmatched: 13. The length of the CDR3 is 17 residues. Germline lookup yields CDR1 SGHVS and CDR2 FNYEAQ.

The chain uses TRBV7-9 and TRBJ2-7; 8 bases are a match to TRBD1. The trim removed 4 bases at V and 4 bases at J, leaving 3 bases unmatched. Germline CDR1 reads SEHNR; CDR2 reads FQNEAQ (reference sequence). There are 13 residues in the CDR3. CDR3 in amino acids: CASSSDRVYEQYF. The CDR3 bases are TGTGCCAGCAGCTCGGACAGGGTGTACGAGCAGTACTTC.

V is TRBV11-3 and J is TRBJ1-5; no definite D call. Trimming removed 5 bases from V and 0 bases from J, with 8 bases in between. The CDR3 runs to 14 residues. The germline V gene encodes CDR1 SGHNT and CDR2 YENEEA. CDR3 DNA sequence: TGTGCCAGCAGCCTCCTTTATAGCAATCAGCCCCAGCATTTT. Amino acid sequence: CASSLLYSNQPQHF.

The chain recombines TRBV4-3 with TRBJ2-5; TRBD2 agrees at 15 bases. The CDR3 spans 18 residues. Looked up from germline, CDR1 is LGHNA and CDR2 is YSLEER. V shed 4 bases and J 5 bases; nucleotides not matched to a gene: 11. CDR3 sequence reads: CASSRAGLAGGQRETQYF. CDR3 DNA sequence: TGCGCCAGCAGCCGGGCAGGACTAGCGGGAGGGCAGCGGGAGACCCAGTACTTC.

The J gene is TRBJ1-1, the V gene TRBV6-5, with TRBD1 identical over 7 bases. This CDR3 is built from 13 residues. V shed 5 bases, J shed 5 bases, and the junction held 5 bases outside the gene matches. Germline loops: CDR1 MNHEY, CDR2 SVGAGI. The CDR3 here is CASSHQGDTEAFF. The CDR3 DNA sequence: TGTGCCAGCAGTCACCAGGGGGATACTGAAGCTTTCTTT.

The chain combines TRBV5-1 with TRBJ2-1; 8 bases agree with TRBD2. CDR1 SGHRS and CDR2 YFSETQ come from the germline V gene. This CDR3 has 15 amino acids. V lost 1 base and J lost 2; bases outside the gene matches: 2. Here the CDR3 DNA reads TGCGCCAGCAGCTTGACCGGGAGGGCCTACAATGAGCAGTTCTTC. The encoded protein is CASSLTGRAYNEQFF.

This sequence joins TRBV7-2 and TRBJ2-5, with D possibly being TRBD2 (6 bases). Trimming shortened V by 2 bases and J by 1 base, and 11 bases separated the two germline ends. From germline, CDR1 is SGHTA and CDR2 FQGNSA. The CDR3 runs to 15 residues. DNA for the CDR3: TGTGCCAGCAGCTTACAAGCGGGCTTCCAAGAGACCCAGTACTTC. Residues: CASSLQAGFQETQYF.

The chain joins TRBV28 to TRBJ1-5; D is uncertain. Per germline, CDR1 MDHEN and CDR2 SYDVKM. CDR3 length: 16 residues. V was shortened by 8 bases and J by 9 bases, with 26 bases between the two germline ends. CDR3 DNA: TGTGCCAGCGGCTTAAGTGCATTGGTCTTATTGTTGCCCCAGCATTTT. Translating it yields CASGLSALVLLLPQHF.

This chain connects TRBV28 to TRBJ1-2, with 9 bases lining up with TRBD1. The CDR3 extends over 13 amino acids. The V gene's germline CDR1 is MDHEN and CDR2 SYDVKM. V lost 4 bases and J lost 8; bases outside the gene matches: 5. CDR3 region: CASSSGTGKGYTF. The CDR3 DNA reads TGTGCCAGCAGTTCGGGGACAGGGAAAGGCTACACCTTC.

V usage is TRBV15 and J usage is TRBJ2-1; D possibly corresponds to TRBD1 (5 bases). The CDR3 has 17 amino acids. CDR1 is LNHNV and CDR2 is YYDKDF in the germline V gene (reference sequence). Trimming removed 5 bases at V and 3 bases at J, with 20 bases between. The CDR3 is CATSAQGLFEYYNEQFF. CDR3 sequence (DNA): TGTGCCACCAGCGCGCAGGGTCTCTTTGAATACTACAATGAGCAGTTCTTC.

This clone is a singleton in its sample. The chain is built from TRBV6-4 and TRBJ1-1, with D maybe TRBD1 (6 bases). Looked up from germline, CDR1 is MRHNA and CDR2 is SNTAGT. Trimming removed 9 bases at V and 4 bases at J, with 18 bases between. The CDR3 has 14 amino acids. The CDR3 protein is CASRWTVVSTEAFF. CDR3 DNA: TGTGCCAGTCGCTGGACAGTCGTAAGCACTGAAGCTTTCTTT.

The rearrangement uses TRBV10-1 and TRBJ2-1; TRBD1 matches 11 bases. The V gene's germline CDR1 is WNHNN and CDR2 SYGVQD (reference sequence). CDR3 length: 16 residues. After removal of 3 bases from V and 7 bases from J, the junction contained 8 bases not matched to a gene. The CDR3 sequence is CASSDGRGQGVNEQFF. As DNA, the CDR3 is TGCGCCAGCAGTGATGGAAGGGGACAGGGGGTAAATGAGCAGTTCTTC.

This chain uses TRBV10-3 with TRBJ1-1; D not certain. The CDR3 length is 21 residues. V was shortened by 6 bases and J by 0 bases, with 32 bases between the two germline ends. CDR1 is ENHRY and CDR2 is SYGVKD in the germline V gene. CDR3 amino acids: CAIRPRPLGEDGYKVNTEAFF. CDR3 bases: TGTGCCATCAGACCTAGGCCCCTTGGGGAGGATGGGTACAAGGTGAACACTGAAGCTTTCTTT.

The chain joins TRBV28 to TRBJ2-1; 8 bases match TRBD1. After removal of 5 bases from V and 9 bases from J, the junction contained 6 bases not matched to a gene. CDR3 size: 13 residues. Germline loops: CDR1 MDHEN, CDR2 SYDVKM. CDR3 residues: CASSQRTGSEQFF. As DNA, the CDR3 is TGTGCCAGCAGTCAGAGGACAGGGAGTGAGCAGTTCTTC.

As for this clone: At one of its ends the junction is not consistent with the germline gene, which may arise from a read error. The chain is built from TRBV11-3 and TRBJ1-1, with unresolved D. This CDR3 is 11 amino acids long. Germline V CDR1 and CDR2: SGHNT, YENEEA. CDR3: CASANHTEAFF. CDR3 in DNA: TGTGCCAGTGCCAACCACACGGAAGCTTTCTTT.

The CDR3 region has the DNA TGTGCCAGCTCACCACCAGGGAGCTATGGCTACACCTTC. This sequence encodes CASSPPGSYGYTF. The V gene is TRBV18, the J gene TRBJ1-2; D unclear. The CDR3 totals 13 residues. The ends were cut back, 0 bases at V and 4 bases at J, with 6 bases in the middle. The germline V gene encodes CDR1 KGHSH and CDR2 LQKENI.

The chain links TRBV19 to TRBJ2-1; TRBD2 might be the D (6 bases). Germline CDR1 and CDR2: LNHDA and SQIVND (reference sequence). The germline V and J ends were trimmed by 2 bases and 8 bases, with 16 bases remaining between them. The length of the CDR3 is 15 residues. The DNA for the CDR3 is TGTGCCAGTAGTATACTGGCGGGACCGGGACATGAGCAGTTCTTC. It specifies CASSILAGPGHEQFF. The full variable domain, its missing parts supplied by reference TRBV19 and TRBJ2-1, is DGGITQSPKYLFRKEGQNVTLSCEQNLNHDAMYWYRQDPGQGLRLIYYSQIVNDFQKGDIAEGYSVSREKKESFPLTVTSAQKNPTAFYLCASSILAGPGHEQFFGPGTRLTVL.

This clone came up once. The chain employs TRBV7-2 and TRBJ1-2; D call uncertain. The V and J ends lost 1 base and 1 base respectively, with 4 bases between them. There are 13 residues in the CDR3. CDR1 is SGHTA and CDR2 is FQGNSA in the germline V gene. The DNA of the CDR3 is TGTGCCAGCAGCTTAGGAGTTAACTATGGCTACACCTTC. Translation gives CASSLGVNYGYTF.